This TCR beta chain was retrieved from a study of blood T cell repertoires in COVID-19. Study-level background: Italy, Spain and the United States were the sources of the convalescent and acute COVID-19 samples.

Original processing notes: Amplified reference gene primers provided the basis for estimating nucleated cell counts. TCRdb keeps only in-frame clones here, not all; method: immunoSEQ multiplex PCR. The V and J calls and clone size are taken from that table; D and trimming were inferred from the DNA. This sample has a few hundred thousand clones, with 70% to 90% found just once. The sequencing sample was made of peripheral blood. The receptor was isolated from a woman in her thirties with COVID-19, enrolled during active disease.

Here the CDR3 DNA reads TGCGCCAGCAGCCTCGTCACAAGCACAGATACGCAGTATTTT. As protein: CASSLVTSTDTQYF. V gene TRBV4-1 combines with J gene TRBJ2-3; D is unresolved. The CDR3 is made up of 14 amino acids. V shed 4 bases and J shed 0 bases, with 8 bases lying between them. Germline CDR1 is MGHRA and CDR2 is YSYEKL.